This TCR beta chain was identified during a study of blood T cell repertoires in COVID-19. Study at large: The cDNA or gDNA used as material had been derived from T cells, B-cell-depleted T cells, or PBMCs.

The assay was immunoSEQ multiplex PCR, and TCRdb's table has in-frame clones only and misses some. Seen here are approximately 150,000 clones, under 90% observed once, and the top ten hold about 2.6%. Ages ranged from roughly 18 to 100 years, with residence in more than 20 US areas. Researchers sorted participants into cohorts using their self-reported clinical history. The V gene lost 3 bases and the J gene lost 8 bases, with 11 bases spanning the gap. This CDR3 region has 13 residues. This clone was detected once. This sequence joins TRBV12-3 or TRBV12-4 and TRBJ2-1; D remains unclear. Sample: PBMCs or T cells enriched from blood (not recorded which). The TCR comes from a man in his forties with acute COVID-19. The CDR3 reads CASSFDFTHEQFF. The DNA for the CDR3 is TGTGCCAGCAGTTTCGACTTCACCCATGAGCAGTTCTTC.